Following are 27 T cell receptor beta chains from one sample sequenced in a study of regulatory T cells in long-lasting Graves disease. The time point is: newly diagnosed GD, antithyroid drugs for less than 3 months. From PBMCs, RNA was extracted and then used to make the TCR library. CDR3-region Arm-PCR and iRepertoire HTBI primers produced the TCR beta libraries. Via MiXCR, TCRdb re-called the multiplex PCR reads, giving one row per CDR3 protein. The table has about 420,000 distinct CDR3 sequences, about 15% seen once; the top ten hold roughly 23%. The sample was also reused in another study, on T cells in Graves' hyperthyroidism and ophthalmopathy.

Sequenced here: peripheral blood mononuclear cells (PBMCs), sampled at new diagnosis, from a patient treated with antithyroid drugs. These receptors all come from a woman aged 18-29 years with Graves disease.

This clonotype was detected only a few times. A single base is all that separates this from a far larger clone, so a read error is likely. The chain combines TRBV7-6 with TRBJ2-4; the match to TRBD2 covers 10 bases. The V and J ends lost 4 bases and 13 bases, in that order; junction bases with no gene match: 16. CDR1 and CDR2 (germline): SGHVS, FNYEAQ. The CDR3 totals 16 residues. The CDR3 sequence is CASSSQASGRAVEQYF. The DNA for the CDR3 is TGTGCCAGCAGCTCCCAAGCCAGCGGGAGGGCGGTTGAGCAGTACTTC.

This clonotype was counted many times. This rearrangement joins TRBV5-6 to TRBJ1-1; D may be TRBD1 (5 bases). Germline assignment: CDR1 SGHDT and CDR2 YYEEEE. V was pared by 1 base and J by 5 bases, with 15 bases between. CDR3 length equals 15 residues. The CDR3 DNA sequence: TGTGCCAGCAGCTTGATGGCAGGGCGTGGGACTGAAGCTTTCTTT. Residues: CASSLMAGRGTEAFF.

V is TRBV6-1 and J is TRBJ1-3; maybe TRBD1 (5 bases). CDR1 and CDR2 from the germline V gene are MNHNS and SASEGT. V was trimmed by 4 bases and J by 0 bases, leaving 13 bases between them. The CDR3 totals 16 residues. CDR3 region: CASSALTGSSGNTIYF. In DNA, the CDR3 is TGTGCCAGCAGTGCCCTTACAGGAAGCTCTGGAAACACCATATATTTT.

This clonotype was observed a few times. The chain combines TRBV5-1 with TRBJ2-1, with 10 bases lining up with TRBD2. V shed 6 bases and J 4 bases; nucleotides not matched to a gene: 7. From germline, CDR1 is SGHRS and CDR2 YFSETQ. The CDR3 sequence is 15 residues long. In nucleotides, the CDR3 is TGCGCCAGCACGCCGGGACTAGCGCCATACAATGAGCAGTTCTTC. Translation: CASTPGLAPYNEQFF.

The chain combines TRBV7-2 with TRBJ2-2, with a tentative D call TRBD2 (6 bases). This CDR3 has 18 residues. Germline CDR1 reads SGHTA; CDR2 reads FQGNSA. V gave up 5 bases and J gave up 6 bases, with 25 bases separating them. The CDR3 DNA follows: TGTGCCAGCAGCCTCCCTCGGGGGTCTAGCTGGAAAGCCGGGGAGCTGTTTTTT. It yields the protein CASSLPRGSSWKAGELFF.

This clonotype was counted many times. The chain recombines TRBV15 with TRBJ1-1; possibly TRBD1 for D (5 bases). Germline V gives CDR1 LNHNV, CDR2 YYDKDF (reference sequence). The CDR3 has 15 residues. Trimming shortened V by 0 bases and J by 3 bases, and 11 bases separated the two germline ends. CDR3 amino acids: CATSRDPRGDTEAFF. CDR3 nucleotide sequence: TGTGCCACCAGCAGAGATCCGAGGGGCGACACTGAAGCTTTCTTT.

This clonotype showed up many times. V gene TRBV28 combines with J gene TRBJ1-5; D might be TRBD1 (6 bases). Trimming removed 3 bases at V and 4 bases at J, with 10 bases between. This CDR3 has 14 amino acids. Germline V gene lookup returns CDR1 MDHEN and CDR2 SYDVKM. CDR3 DNA: TGTGCCAGCAGTTTGACAGGCCCTAATCAGCCCCAGCATTTT. Its translation is CASSLTGPNQPQHF.

V gene TRBV12-3 or TRBV12-4 combines with J gene TRBJ1-4; unclear D gene. V gave up 2 bases and J gave up 6 bases, with 7 bases separating them. This CDR3 is built from 13 residues. The CDR3 is CASSLYLDEKLFF. The CDR3, as DNA: TGTGCCAGCAGTTTATATCTGGATGAAAAACTGTTTTTT.

This clonotype was counted at least ten times. This sequence joins TRBV12-3 or TRBV12-4 and TRBJ1-5; D may be TRBD1 (5 bases). The CDR3 has 15 amino acids. V lost 6 bases, J lost 1 base, and 13 bases lay in between. DNA of the CDR3: TGTGCCAGCAGATCAGGGTTTTTAAGCAATCAGCCCCAGCATTTT. This sequence encodes CASRSGFLSNQPQHF.

This clonotype was seen ten or more times. The gene calls are TRBV5-6 and TRBJ2-7, with TRBD2 matching over 8 bases. The V gene end was trimmed by 3 bases and the J gene end by 0 bases; junction bases not matched to a gene: 8. The CDR3 has 16 residues. Germline CDR1 reads SGHDT; CDR2 reads YYEEEE. DNA for the CDR3: TGTGCCAGCAGCTGGGGGCGGCGGGAGGCCTCCTACGAGCAGTACTTC. Protein: CASSWGRREASYEQYF.

This clonotype has at least ten counts. The rearrangement uses TRBV12-3 or TRBV12-4 and TRBJ1-1; TRBD1 matches 8 bases. The CDR3 contains 14 residues. After removal of 5 bases from V and 4 bases from J, the junction contained 6 bases not matched to a gene. The CDR3 DNA reads as TGTGCCAGCAGTGACAGGGGTGGCGGCACTGAAGCTTTCTTT. Amino acid sequence: CASSDRGGGTEAFF.

In its sample, this clonotype was seen many times. This chain joins TRBV10-3 and TRBJ1-1, with TRBD1 as a possible D gene (5 bases). This CDR3 has 13 residues. The germline gives CDR1 ENHRY, CDR2 SYGVKD. Trimming removed 7 bases at V and 5 bases at J, with 14 bases between. In nucleotides, the CDR3 is TGTGCCATCACCAGGGACTTTGGGACTGAAGCTTTCTTT. Translated: CAITRDFGTEAFF.

This clonotype was seen repeatedly, ten times or more. The J gene is TRBJ2-7, the V gene TRBV7-2; TRBD1 is a possible D gene (5 bases). Trimming took 1 base from V and 1 from J, leaving 14 bases between them. The CDR3 runs 16 residues. Germline CDR1 SGHTA, CDR2 FQGNSA. This chain's CDR3 is CASSLGGRVISYEQYF. The DNA of the CDR3 is TGTGCCAGCAGCTTAGGAGGCAGGGTAATTTCCTACGAGCAGTACTTC.

This clonotype has just a few counts. The chain employs TRBV5-8 and TRBJ2-1; D remains ambiguous. The germline V and J ends were trimmed by 1 base and 7 bases, with 9 bases remaining between them. Germline CDR1 SGHTS, CDR2 YDEGEE. This CDR3 comprises 13 residues. The CDR3 DNA sequence: TGTGCCAGCAGCTTGTCGATCTGGAATGAGCAGTTCTTC. Its protein is CASSLSIWNEQFF.

This clonotype came up many times. V is TRBV11-3 and J is TRBJ2-1; 14 nucleotides align to TRBD2. V shed 7 bases and J 9 bases; nucleotides not matched to a gene: 8. Germline CDR1 and CDR2: SGHNT and YENEEA. The CDR3 totals 15 residues. Here the CDR3 reads CASIGTSGRTGEQFF. The CDR3, as DNA: TGTGCCAGCATCGGGACTAGCGGGAGAACGGGTGAGCAGTTCTTC.

The rearrangement uses TRBV3-1 and TRBJ1-2, with 10 nucleotides matching TRBD1. CDR1 and CDR2 from the germline V gene are LGHDT and YNNKEL (reference sequence). CDR3 length equals 14 residues. After removal of 1 base from V and 7 bases from J, the junction contained 3 bases not matched to a gene. The CDR3 nucleotides are TGTGCCAGCAGCCAAGGGACAGGGGGTCTTGGCTACACCTTC. Amino acid sequence: CASSQGTGGLGYTF. The full variable domain, rest sourced from reference TRBV3-1 and TRBJ1-2, is DTAVSQTPKYLVTQMGNDKSIKCEQNLGHDTMYWYKQDSKKFLKIMFSYNNKELIINETVPNRFSPKSPDKAHLNLHINSLELGDSAVYFCASSQGTGGLGYTFGSGTRLTVV.

This clonotype was detected ten times or more. The chain uses TRBV18 and TRBJ1-6, with TRBD1 identical over 8 bases. This CDR3 is built from 15 residues. Losses at the gene ends were 2 bases for V and 8 bases for J; bases not matched to a gene: 5. Germline loops: CDR1 KGHSH, CDR2 LQKENI. The CDR3 protein is CASSPARGRDSPLHF. The DNA for the CDR3 is TGTGCCAGCTCACCAGCCAGGGGGCGAGATTCACCCCTCCACTTT.

In its sample, this clonotype was seen a few times. The chain is built from TRBV3-1 and TRBJ2-1; D remains ambiguous. CDR3 size: 12 residues. V was shortened by 1 base and J by 10 bases, with 8 bases between the two germline ends. Per the germline V gene, CDR1 is LGHDT and CDR2 is YNNKEL (reference sequence). Written as DNA, the CDR3 is TGTGCCAGCAGCCAAGTTGTAGGCGAGCAGTTCTTC. It specifies CASSQVVGEQFF.

This chain connects TRBV12-3 or TRBV12-4 to TRBJ1-1, with 9 bases aligning to TRBD1. V shed 6 bases, J shed 1 base, and the junction held 9 bases outside the gene matches. The CDR3 is made up of 16 amino acids. CDR3 sequence: CASRKGQGLGNTEAFF. The CDR3 DNA is TGTGCCAGCAGAAAAGGACAGGGGTTGGGGAACACTGAAGCTTTCTTT.

This clonotype has a count of ten or more. CDR3 coding DNA: TGTGCCAGCAGTGATGGGACGCGTGGAAACACCATATATTTT. Translated: CASSDGTRGNTIYF. V and J are TRBV2 and TRBJ1-3; possibly TRBD1 for D (5 bases). This CDR3 contains 14 residues. CDR1 is SNHLY, CDR2 FYNNEI, per germline. The V end was cut by 3 bases, the J end by 3 bases, with 9 bases between.

This clonotype was detected ten times or more. The V and J genes are TRBV28 and TRBJ1-1; TRBD1 might be the D (6 bases). The CDR3 spans 17 residues. The ends were cut back, 6 bases at V and 0 bases at J, with 20 bases in the middle. Germline V gene lookup returns CDR1 MDHEN and CDR2 SYDVKM. CDR3 region: CASSEIRGTRLNTEAFF. The CDR3 DNA is TGTGCCAGCAGCGAGATCAGGGGCACGAGATTGAACACTGAAGCTTTCTTT.

This clonotype was seen ten or more times. The rearrangement uses TRBV11-2 and TRBJ2-4; weak D call: TRBD1 (5 bases). Germline V gives CDR1 SGHAT, CDR2 FQNNGV. V shed 5 bases and J shed 4 bases, with 9 bases lying between them. The CDR3 loop spans 13 amino acids. DNA for the CDR3: TGTGCCAGCAGCCTTGACAGAAAAAACATTCAGTACTTC. It encodes CASSLDRKNIQYF. Full variable domain (rest looked up from reference TRBV11-2 and TRBJ2-4): EAGVAQSPRYKIIEKRQSVAFWCNPISGHATLYWYQQILGQGPKLLIQFQNNGVVDDSQLPKDRFSAERLKGVDSTLKIQPAKLEDSAVYLCASSLDRKNIQYFGAGTRLSVL.

The chain is built from TRBV20-1 and TRBJ2-7; 10 nucleotides match TRBD1. The J segment lost 4 bases and the V segment lost 1 base, leaving 7 bases of the junction unmatched. Germline V gene lookup returns CDR1 DFQATT and CDR2 SNEGSKA (reference sequence). This CDR3 spans 15 amino acids. The CDR3 region is CSARVRDRGTYEQYF. The CDR3 DNA reads TGCAGTGCTAGAGTGCGGGACAGGGGAACGTACGAGCAGTACTTC.

This clonotype showed up just a few times. The chain combines TRBV18 with TRBJ2-1, with 9 bases fitting TRBD1. Germline V gene sequence: CDR1 KGHSH, CDR2 LQKENI. The CDR3 length is 14 residues. The trim removed 7 bases at V and 8 bases at J, leaving 9 bases unmatched. The CDR3 is CASLLQGAVDEQFF. The DNA for the CDR3 is TGTGCCAGCTTATTACAGGGGGCCGTCGATGAGCAGTTCTTC.

This clonotype was recorded a few times. This chain connects TRBV15 to TRBJ1-5; the D is unclear. Germline CDR1 and CDR2: LNHNV and YYDKDF (reference sequence). V shed 0 bases and J shed 2 bases, with 11 bases lying between them. This CDR3 is built from 16 residues. The CDR3 is CATSREIPARNQPQHF. CDR3 nucleotide sequence: TGTGCCACCAGCAGAGAAATTCCAGCCCGCAATCAGCCCCAGCATTTT. The full variable domain, its missing parts supplied by reference TRBV15 and TRBJ1-5, is DAMVIQNPRYQVTQFGKPVTLSCSQTLNHNVMYWYQQKSSQAPKLLFHYYDKDFNNEADTPDNFQSRRPNTSFCFLDIRSPGLGDTAMYLCATSREIPARNQPQHFGDGTRLSIL.

To note about this clonotype: A much larger clone differs by one base, so this may be a read error. The rearrangement uses TRBV20-1 and TRBJ2-5; D remains unclear. The germline gives CDR1 DFQATT, CDR2 SNEGSKA (reference sequence). This CDR3 region has 17 residues. CDR3: CSATQRWMAILQEAQYF. In DNA form, the CDR3 reads TGCAGTGCTACCCAGAGGTGGATGGCTATCTTACAAGAGGCCCAGTACTTC.

This clonotype was seen ten or more times. At one of its ends the junction is not consistent with the germline gene, which may arise from a read error. The V call is TRBV4-1, the J call TRBJ2-3; possibly TRBD1 for D (5 bases). The CDR3 sequence is 14 residues long. CDR1 is MGHRA and CDR2 is YSYEKL in the germline V gene. CDR3 nucleotide sequence: TGTGCCAGCAGTTACTCAGGGTCGGGAGATACGCAGTATTTT. Protein sequence: CASSYSGSGDTQYF.